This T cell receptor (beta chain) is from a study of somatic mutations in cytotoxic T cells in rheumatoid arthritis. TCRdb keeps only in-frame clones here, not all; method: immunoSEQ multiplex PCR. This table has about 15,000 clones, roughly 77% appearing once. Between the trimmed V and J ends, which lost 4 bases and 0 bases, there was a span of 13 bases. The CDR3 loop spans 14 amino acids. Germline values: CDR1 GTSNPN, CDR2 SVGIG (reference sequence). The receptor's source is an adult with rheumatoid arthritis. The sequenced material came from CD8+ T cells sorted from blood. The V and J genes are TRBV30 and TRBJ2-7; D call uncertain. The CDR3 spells CAWTHPSNSYEQYF. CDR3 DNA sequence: TGTGCCTGGACCCACCCGAGCAACTCCTACGAGCAGTACTTC.